The sequence of this T cell receptor (beta chain) was determined in a study of CD8 T cells in Susac syndrome (dated 2019 in TCRdb). Broadly, across the study: Of the Susac syndrome patients who were sequenced, about 6 had clinically active disease and fewer than ten were in clinical remission. Susac syndrome patients were therapy-naive, on corticosteroids (some also receiving IVIg), or on IVIg alone at blood withdrawal. Whether CD8+ T cell activation and differentiation in Susac syndrome was antigen driven was tested using repertoire sequencing. On the study overall, not on this receptor specifically: The CD4+ T cell repertoire of patients with Susac syndrome showed no detectable clonal expansion. The number of individuals in the TCR sequencing and HLA analysis was acknowledged as relatively small.

Its CDR3 holds 12 amino acids, cysteine through phenylalanine. The retained sequence is limited to the CDR3, 36 bases, with the frame set at the first base. Based on the germline V gene, the CDR1 and CDR2 sequences are SQVTM and ANQGSEA. V was cut back by 4 bases and J by 3 bases, leaving a gap of 9 bases between them. Of note for this clonotype: Its antigen remains undetermined. The sample holds no much larger clone one base away, and base qualities are not on file.

RNA was extracted with the RNeasy kit and about 0.5 to 1 ug was reverse transcribed using random hexamers. The immunoSEQ multiplex PCR assay, which covers 54 Vbeta and 13 Jbeta segments, was used to amplify TCR beta CDR3 regions. Bias from PCR amplification was corrected by using a synthetic template baseline for primer optimization and for computational correction. The authors' analysis ran thus. Reads were assigned to V, D and J genes according to IMGT and analyzed in immunoSEQ Analyzer, with only productive sequences retained. Clonality was computed as one minus Shannon entropy normalized by log2 of the number of productive unique sequences. Public and private clones were assessed among the 100 most prevalent clones of each patient and control. Susac-specific clones were defined as absent from healthy and MS cohorts, 800 to 1,200 published viral clones and other ImmuneACCESS disease sequences. TCRdb reran the public reads through fastp at Q25 and MiXCR, keeping productive beta chains. Under each unique CDR3 protein, matching rows form one entry showing the most common genes and DNA. The V and J calls were not made by the authors but by TCRdb's processing. The sample table records over 150,000 distinct CDR3 sequences; around 94% of these occur just once. Together, the top ten hold 0.099% of the sample.

High-throughput TCR beta sequencing profiled peripheral blood CD8+ and CD4+ T cells from healthy donors, Susac syndrome patients and multiple sclerosis patients. Susac syndrome patients met recently defined diagnostic criteria for definite or probable disease. Bulk CD8+ and CD4+ T cells were purified magnetically by negative isolation, whereas CD8+ TEMRA cells were enriched by FACS. Blood was collected in EDTA tubes and processed within 24 hours, with PBMCs isolated through density gradient centrifugation. PBMCs destined for TCR sequencing were cryopreserved in liquid nitrogen and later thawed in a 37 °C water bath. Purity of sorted or isolated CD4+, CD8+ and CD8+ TEMRA cells was at least 90%.

Material: CD4+ T cells from PBMCs. The chain is made from TRBV29-1 and TRBJ1-1; too little of a D gene remains to name it. The TCR sequence derives from a human donor with Susac syndrome. CDR3 loop: CSVVSGDTEAFF. The sequenced DNA: TGCAGCGTTGTCTCTGGGGACACTGAAGCTTTCTTT. Outside the CDR3, residues come from the reference TRBV29-1 and TRBJ1-1 proteins, so the full variable domain is: SAVISQKPSRDICQRGTSLTIQCQVDSQVTMMFWYRQQPGQSLTLIATANQGSEATYESGFVIDKFPISRPNLTFSTLTVSNMSPEDSSIYLCSVVSGDTEAFFGQGTRLTVV.